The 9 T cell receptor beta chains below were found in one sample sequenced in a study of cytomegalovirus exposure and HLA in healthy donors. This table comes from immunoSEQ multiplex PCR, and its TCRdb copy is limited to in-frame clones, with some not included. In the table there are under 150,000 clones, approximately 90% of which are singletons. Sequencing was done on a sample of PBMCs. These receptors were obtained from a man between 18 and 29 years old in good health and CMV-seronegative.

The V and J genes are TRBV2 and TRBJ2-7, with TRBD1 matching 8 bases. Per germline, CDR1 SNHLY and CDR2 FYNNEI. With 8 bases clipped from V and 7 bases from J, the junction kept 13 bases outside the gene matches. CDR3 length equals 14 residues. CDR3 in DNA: TGTGCCAGCTCCCCCGGGACAGGCCCTCGGGAGCAGTACGTC. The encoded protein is CASSPGTGPREQYV.

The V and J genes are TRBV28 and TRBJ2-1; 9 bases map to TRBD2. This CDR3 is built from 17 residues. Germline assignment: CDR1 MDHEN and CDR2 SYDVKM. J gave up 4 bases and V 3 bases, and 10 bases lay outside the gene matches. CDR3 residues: CASSFGAGGPSYNEQFF. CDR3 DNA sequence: TGTGCCAGCAGTTTCGGGGCGGGAGGGCCGAGTTACAATGAGCAGTTCTTC.

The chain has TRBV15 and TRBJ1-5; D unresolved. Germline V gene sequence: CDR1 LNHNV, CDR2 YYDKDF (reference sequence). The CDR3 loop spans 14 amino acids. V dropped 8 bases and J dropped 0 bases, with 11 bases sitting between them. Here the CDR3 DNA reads TGTGCCACCTCCGGGTTCGGTAGCAATCAGCCCCAGCATTTT. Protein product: CATSGFGSNQPQHF. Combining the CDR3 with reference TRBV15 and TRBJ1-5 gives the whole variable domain DAMVIQNPRYQVTQFGKPVTLSCSQTLNHNVMYWYQQKSSQAPKLLFHYYDKDFNNEADTPDNFQSRRPNTSFCFLDIRSPGLGDTAMYLCATSGFGSNQPQHFGDGTRLSIL.

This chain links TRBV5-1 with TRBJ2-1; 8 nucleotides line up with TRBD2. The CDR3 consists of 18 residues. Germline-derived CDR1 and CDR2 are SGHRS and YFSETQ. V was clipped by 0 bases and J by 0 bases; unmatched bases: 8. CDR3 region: CASSLATSDHISYNEQFF. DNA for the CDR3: TGCGCCAGCAGCTTGGCGACTAGCGACCATATCTCCTACAATGAGCAGTTCTTC.

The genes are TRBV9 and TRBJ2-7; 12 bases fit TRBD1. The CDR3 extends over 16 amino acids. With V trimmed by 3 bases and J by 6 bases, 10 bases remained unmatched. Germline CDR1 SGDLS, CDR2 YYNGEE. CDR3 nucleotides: TGTGCCAGCAGCGACCGACTCGGGACAGGGGGCGGCGAGCAGTACTTC. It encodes CASSDRLGTGGGEQYF.

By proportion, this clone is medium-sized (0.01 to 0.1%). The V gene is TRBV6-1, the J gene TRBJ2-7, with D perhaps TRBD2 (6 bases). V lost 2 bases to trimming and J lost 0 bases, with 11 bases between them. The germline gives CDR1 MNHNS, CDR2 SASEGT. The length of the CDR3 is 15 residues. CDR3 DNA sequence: TGTGCCAGCAGTGAACTCGGGGGAAGCTCCTACGAGCAGTACTTC. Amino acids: CASSELGGSSYEQYF.

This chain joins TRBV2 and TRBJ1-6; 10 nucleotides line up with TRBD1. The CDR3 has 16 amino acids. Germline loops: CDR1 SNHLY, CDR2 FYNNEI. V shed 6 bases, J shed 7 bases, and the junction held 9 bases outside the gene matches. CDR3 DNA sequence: TGTGCCAGCAGCCCGACAGGGGGCATAGAGAATTCACCCCTCCACTTT. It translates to CASSPTGGIENSPLHF.

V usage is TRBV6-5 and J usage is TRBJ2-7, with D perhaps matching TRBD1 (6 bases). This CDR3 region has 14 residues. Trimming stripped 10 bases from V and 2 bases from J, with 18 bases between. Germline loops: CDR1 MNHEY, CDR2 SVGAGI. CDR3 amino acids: CATRSGGVTYEQYF. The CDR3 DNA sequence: TGTGCCACCCGGAGTGGGGGCGTCACCTACGAGCAGTACTTC.

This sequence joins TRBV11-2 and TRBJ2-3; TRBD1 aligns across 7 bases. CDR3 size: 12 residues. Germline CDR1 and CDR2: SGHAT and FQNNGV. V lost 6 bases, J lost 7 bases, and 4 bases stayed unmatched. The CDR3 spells CASRKTGYTQYF. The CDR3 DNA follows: TGTGCCAGCAGGAAGACAGGGTATACGCAGTATTTT.